This passage covers 10 T cell receptor beta chains from one sample sequenced in a study of T cells in localized non-small cell lung cancer. Sequenced by immunoSEQ multiplex PCR; TCRdb stores in-frame clones only, minus some. The table records around 28,000 clones, approximately 91% of them present only once. The sample was peripheral blood, taken before any cancer treatment. These receptors were collected from a female donor of 60 years or more with stage I lung adenocarcinoma.

This clone was recorded a few times. This sequence joins TRBV4-2 and TRBJ1-2; D is ambiguous. CDR3 length equals 15 residues. Looked up from germline, CDR1 is LGHNA and CDR2 is YNFKEQ. V was trimmed by 2 bases and J by 0 bases, leaving 10 bases between them. CDR3 DNA: TGTGCCAGCAGCCAATCCGAGACTTCTAACTATGGCTACACCTTC. Translated, it gives CASSQSETSNYGYTF.

CDR3 in amino acids: CASSRGRARETQYF. The CDR3, as DNA: TGTGCCAGCAGTCGCGGGAGGGCCAGGGAGACCCAGTACTTC. The chain is built from TRBV27 and TRBJ2-5; TRBD2 agrees at 9 bases. The V gene's germline CDR1 is MNHEY and CDR2 SMNVEV (reference sequence). CDR3 length: 14 residues. V trimming: 5 bases; J trimming: 5 bases; junction bases outside the gene matches: 6.

In its sample, this clone was seen a few times. V and J are TRBV19 and TRBJ2-7; 12 nucleotides match TRBD2. Germline CDR1 reads LNHDA; CDR2 reads SQIVND (reference sequence). J was trimmed by 3 bases and V by 6 bases; bases with no gene match: 3. The CDR3 covers 14 residues. The CDR3 here is CASRTSGSFYEQYF. In DNA form, the CDR3 reads TGTGCCAGTAGGACTAGCGGGAGTTTCTACGAGCAGTACTTC.

The rearrangement links TRBV5-1 to TRBJ2-1; 10 bases agree with TRBD2. CDR1 is SGHRS and CDR2 is YFSETQ in the germline V gene. The CDR3 runs to 18 residues. With 4 bases clipped from V and 7 bases from J, the junction kept 17 bases outside the gene matches. The chain's CDR3 is CASSPGVSSGRLGNEQFF. CDR3 sequence (DNA): TGCGCCAGCAGCCCGGGGGTGTCTAGCGGGAGATTAGGGAATGAGCAGTTCTTC.

CDR3 DNA: TGCGCCAGCAGCCAGAGGACAGGGTCGAAGCAGTACTTC. Translation gives CASSQRTGSKQYF. This chain uses TRBV4-3 with TRBJ2-7, with 8 bases fitting TRBD1. Unmatched junction bases numbered 6, after V lost 3 bases and J lost 8 bases. Germline CDR1 LGHNA, CDR2 YSLEER. CDR3 size: 13 residues.

The CDR3 DNA reads as TGTGCCAGCAGTGAAGCGGGGGGGACAGGTTACGAGCAGTACTTC. Amino acids: CASSEAGGTGYEQYF. The chain uses TRBV6-1 and TRBJ2-7, with a possible D match to TRBD1 (8 bases). Trimming stripped 0 bases from V and 4 bases from J, with 13 bases between. This CDR3 is 15 amino acids long. CDR1 MNHNS and CDR2 SASEGT come from the germline V gene.

The V and J genes are TRBV27 and TRBJ1-1; no reliable D call. The CDR3 is 13 residues long. Germline V lookup: CDR1 MNHEY, CDR2 SMNVEV (reference sequence). Deletions cut 5 bases from V and 1 base from J, with 8 bases between. CDR3 protein: CASSPRPNTEAFF. The CDR3 DNA reads TGTGCCAGCAGTCCCCGTCCGAACACTGAAGCTTTCTTT.

This chain uses TRBV27 with TRBJ2-3, with D possibly called TRBD1 or TRBD2 (6 bases each). Germline V gene lookup returns CDR1 MNHEY and CDR2 SMNVEV (reference sequence). The CDR3 is 14 residues long. V was cut by 4 bases and J by 2 bases, with 10 bases left in between. CDR3 in DNA: TGTGCCAGCAGTTACGGGGGCATCACAGATACGCAGTATTTT. It is translated as CASSYGGITDTQYF.

This clone was counted once. The chain joins TRBV10-3 to TRBJ1-1; D might be TRBD1 (5 bases). Per the germline V gene, CDR1 is ENHRY and CDR2 is SYGVKD. V lost 6 bases to trimming and J lost 4 bases, with 15 bases between them. This CDR3 comprises 14 residues. In DNA form, the CDR3 reads TGTGCCATCAGCCCAGGGTATGGGGGCACTGAAGCTTTCTTT. Its translation: CAISPGYGGTEAFF.

The chain links TRBV5-1 to TRBJ2-3, with D maybe TRBD1 (5 bases). The V gene lost 2 bases and the J gene lost 4 bases, with 14 bases spanning the gap. There are 15 residues in the CDR3. Germline CDR1 SGHRS, CDR2 YFSETQ. In DNA, the CDR3 is TGCGCCAGCAGCTTATGGCAGGGTGGACCAGATACGCAGTATTTT. Protein: CASSLWQGGPDTQYF.